This passage covers 24 T cell receptor beta chains from one sample sequenced in a study of T-cell memory formation after mild COVID-19. TCRdb processed the 5' RACE reads anew with MiXCR; each CDR3 protein has one entry. The sample has 190,000 or so distinct CDR3 sequences, about a fifth seen once; the top ten hold under 25%. Sequences were obtained from PBMCs or a T cell subset sorted from them (not recorded which). The receptors shown here come from an adult woman who had mild COVID-19 (a few samples of this study predate the infection). Cell type and time point are not known.

This clonotype was detected many times. This rearrangement joins TRBV14 to TRBJ1-2; D may be TRBD1 (5 bases). Germline CDR1 reads SGHDN; CDR2 reads FVKESK. The CDR3 contains 15 residues. Trimming pared 0 bases from V and 4 bases from J, leaving 12 bases between. The DNA for the CDR3 is TGTGCCAGCAGCCAAGAGTGGGGGAAAAGCTATGGCTACACCTTC. Translated: CASSQEWGKSYGYTF.

This clonotype turned up a few times. V usage is TRBV11-2 and J usage is TRBJ2-3, with D possibly being TRBD1 or TRBD2 (5 bases each). Germline V gene data show CDR1 as SGHAT and CDR2 as FQNNGV. The CDR3 runs 16 residues. Trimming took 1 base from V and 0 from J, leaving 11 bases between them. The CDR3 bases are TGTGCCAGCAGCTTAGCCCTCGGGGACAGCACAGATACGCAGTATTTT. Translating it yields CASSLALGDSTDTQYF.

This clonotype was counted a few times. Here the CDR3 DNA reads TGTGCCAGCAGTTTAACAGGGGTTTACAATGAGCAGTTCTTC. This translates into CASSLTGVYNEQFF. The chain uses TRBV6-5 and TRBJ2-1, with 7 positions matching TRBD1. Germline trimming cut 4 bases from V and 4 bases from J; bases unmatched to any gene: 4. CDR1 is MNHEY and CDR2 is SVGAGI in the germline V gene. The CDR3 extends over 14 amino acids.

The rearrangement links TRBV7-9 to TRBJ1-1, with 9 bases lining up with TRBD1. The germline V gene encodes CDR1 SEHNR and CDR2 FQNEAQ (reference sequence). There are 12 residues in the CDR3. Unmatched junction bases numbered 1, after V lost 5 bases and J lost 6 bases. CDR3 protein: CASSGDRAEAFF. In DNA, the CDR3 is TGTGCCAGCAGCGGGGACAGGGCTGAAGCTTTCTTT.

This chain uses TRBV20-1 with TRBJ1-1; no clear D gene. This CDR3 has 14 amino acids. Looked up from germline, CDR1 is DFQATT and CDR2 is SNEGSKA (reference sequence). Trimming removed 1 base from V and 3 bases from J, with 12 bases in between. CDR3 in amino acids: CSARGARQDTEAFF. The CDR3 coding sequence is TGCAGTGCTAGAGGAGCCCGGCAGGACACTGAAGCTTTCTTT.

CDR3 DNA sequence: TGTGCCAGCAGCGAGGGACAGGGGGCTTGGGAGACCCAGTACTTC. Its protein is CASSEGQGAWETQYF. The chain couples TRBV6-1 to TRBJ2-5; TRBD1 matches at 12 bases. V shed 6 bases and J 5 bases; nucleotides not matched to a gene: 7. The CDR3 sequence is 15 residues long. Germline CDR1 and CDR2: MNHNS and SASEGT.

This clonotype was observed many times. This chain links TRBV7-9 with TRBJ2-3; D not resolved. CDR3 length: 12 amino acids. The V and J ends lost 5 bases and 7 bases respectively, with 10 bases between them. The germline CDR1 and CDR2 sequences are SEHNR and FQNEAQ (reference sequence). CDR3 residues: CASSPVWNTQYF. CDR3 nucleotides: TGTGCCAGCAGCCCCGTTTGGAATACGCAGTATTTT.

J is TRBJ2-1 and V is TRBV5-6; 8 nucleotides agree with TRBD1. V dropped 2 bases and J dropped 3; count of bases not matched to a gene: 7. CDR3 size: 16 residues. Germline CDR1 is SGHDT and CDR2 is YYEEEE. The CDR3 here is CASSLGTGKNYNEQFF. CDR3 sequence (DNA): TGTGCCAGCAGCTTAGGGACAGGCAAAAACTACAATGAGCAGTTCTTC.

This clonotype was detected only a few times. This sequence joins TRBV4-1 and TRBJ1-4; 7 bases line up with TRBD1. The V segment lost 8 bases and the J segment 5 bases; nucleotides outside the gene matches: 5. The germline V gene has CDR1 MGHRA and CDR2 YSYEKL. There are 13 residues in the CDR3. The CDR3 nucleotides are TGCGCCAGCTCCCAGGGGGGAAATGAAAAACTGTTTTTT. This encodes CASSQGGNEKLFF.

Only a few counts were recorded for this clonotype. V usage is TRBV27 and J usage is TRBJ2-1, with 14 nucleotides matching TRBD2. Germline trimming cut 4 bases from V and 9 bases from J; bases unmatched to any gene: 8. The CDR3 spans 16 residues. From germline, CDR1 is MNHEY and CDR2 SMNVEV (reference sequence). DNA for the CDR3: TGTGCCAGCAGTTCCTCGGGACTAGCGGGAGTTCCTGAGCAGTTCTTC. Amino acid sequence: CASSSSGLAGVPEQFF.

The V call is TRBV20-1, the J call TRBJ1-2; D is uncertain. The V end lost 4 bases, the J end lost 3 bases, and 9 bases lay between the germline ends. This CDR3 region has 12 residues. Germline values: CDR1 DFQATT, CDR2 SNEGSKA (reference sequence). In DNA form, the CDR3 reads TGCAGTGCTATCGACGCCTACTATGGCTACACCTTC. Its protein is CSAIDAYYGYTF.

The chain couples TRBV29-1 to TRBJ2-7, with D hard to call. Trimming took off 6 bases at V and 3 bases at J, with 9 bases between the two ends. This CDR3 spans 11 amino acids. Germline-derived CDR1 and CDR2 are SQVTM and ANQGSEA. The CDR3 here is CSVRVFYEQYF. The CDR3 DNA sequence: TGCAGCGTCCGGGTTTTCTACGAGCAGTACTTC.

J is TRBJ1-6 and V is TRBV4-2; perhaps TRBD1 as D (5 bases). Trimming left V 0 bases short and J 8 bases short, with 11 bases between. The CDR3 totals 15 residues. Looked up from germline, CDR1 is LGHNA and CDR2 is YNFKEQ. The CDR3 DNA follows: TGTGCCAGCAGCCAAGAGTCGTCAGGGCATTCACCCCTCCACTTT. Its translation is CASSQESSGHSPLHF.

The rearrangement links TRBV7-2 to TRBJ2-1; D tentatively reads TRBD1 or TRBD2 (5 bases each). The germline V gene encodes CDR1 SGHTA and CDR2 FQGNSA. V lost 9 bases to trimming and J lost 5 bases, with 17 bases between them. The CDR3 totals 14 residues. DNA for the CDR3: TGTGCCAGTCTCGTGGGGCGAGGGAACAATGAGCAGTTCTTC. Translated: CASLVGRGNNEQFF.

The rearrangement uses TRBV30 and TRBJ2-1; 8 nucleotides agree with TRBD1. Germline values: CDR1 GTSNPN, CDR2 SVGIG (reference sequence). CDR3 length: 12 residues. V was pared by 3 bases and J by 9 bases, with 4 bases of the junction left unmatched. The CDR3 DNA is TGTGCCTGGAGCCAGGGGGCCGGTGAGCAGTTCTTC. Its translation is CAWSQGAGEQFF.

This chain connects TRBV7-6 to TRBJ2-3; D is uncertain. The CDR3 length is 13 residues. Trimming shortened V by 8 bases and J by 0 bases, and 9 bases separated the two germline ends. Per germline, CDR1 SGHVS and CDR2 FNYEAQ. The CDR3 loop reads CASSWVSTDTQYF. The CDR3 nucleotides are TGTGCCAGCTCTTGGGTCAGCACAGATACGCAGTATTTT.

This clonotype was counted between two and nine times. This chain joins TRBV5-5 and TRBJ2-1; the D gene is possibly TRBD1 (5 bases). Germline V CDR1 and CDR2: SGHKS, YYEKEE (reference sequence). Trimming took off 5 bases at V and 0 bases at J, with 9 bases between the two ends. The CDR3 loop spans 14 amino acids. This CDR3 is CASRQAFSYNEQFF. The CDR3 DNA sequence: TGTGCCAGCAGACAGGCTTTCTCCTACAATGAGCAGTTCTTC.

The rearrangement links TRBV25-1 to TRBJ2-1; maybe TRBD1 (6 bases). In germline, CDR1 is MGHDK, CDR2 SYGVNS. CDR3 length: 16 residues. V dropped 1 base and J dropped 5 bases, with 15 bases sitting between them. CDR3 loop: CASSESDPTGDNEQFF. For the CDR3, the DNA is TGTGCCAGCAGTGAATCGGACCCGACAGGTGACAATGAGCAGTTCTTC. Filled out from reference TRBV25-1 and TRBJ2-1, the complete variable domain reads EADIYQTPRYLVIGTGKKITLECSQTMGHDKMYWYQQDPGMELHLIHYSYGVNSTEKGDLSSESTVSRIRTEHFPLTLESARPSHTSQYLCASSESDPTGDNEQFFGPGTRLTVL.

The chain employs TRBV6-2 or TRBV6-3 and TRBJ2-2; TRBD2 is a possible D gene (6 bases). The CDR3 totals 14 residues. V was cut by 2 bases and J by 11 bases, with 15 bases left in between. From germline, CDR1 is MNHEY and CDR2 SVGEGT. This CDR3 is CASSYVGVGLELFF. CDR3 sequence (DNA): TGTGCCAGCAGTTACGTTGGAGTGGGACTCGAGCTGTTTTTT.

The chain recombines TRBV4-1 with TRBJ1-2, with no clear D. The CDR3 extends over 14 amino acids. CDR1 and CDR2 from the germline V gene are MGHRA and YSYEKL. Trimming pared 0 bases from V and 4 bases from J, leaving 9 bases between. The CDR3 bases are TGCGCCAGCAGCCAAGATCTGGGTATCTATGGCTACACCTTC. Its protein product is CASSQDLGIYGYTF.

This chain connects TRBV4-3 to TRBJ1-3, with 8 bases aligning to TRBD1. CDR1 is LGHNA, CDR2 YSLEER, per germline. The V segment lost 1 base and the J segment 4 bases; nucleotides outside the gene matches: 12. The CDR3 length is 18 residues. CDR3 loop: CASSQARTGTVTGNTIYF. The CDR3 coding sequence is TGCGCCAGCAGCCAAGCCCGGACAGGGACGGTAACAGGAAACACCATATATTTT.

This clonotype has only a few counts. V is TRBV20-1 and J is TRBJ2-2, with TRBD1 matching over 11 bases. CDR1 DFQATT and CDR2 SNEGSKA come from the germline V gene (reference sequence). The CDR3 length is 16 residues. V shed 0 bases and J 6 bases; nucleotides not matched to a gene: 6. The CDR3 protein is CSAREGGQGESGELFF. CDR3 in DNA: TGCAGTGCTAGAGAGGGGGGACAGGGGGAGTCCGGGGAGCTGTTTTTT.

The chain recombines TRBV3-1 with TRBJ2-7; D assignment may be TRBD1 or TRBD2 (5 bases each). The germline V and J ends were trimmed by 0 bases and 3 bases, with 18 bases remaining between them. The CDR3 sequence is 17 residues long. Germline CDR1 reads LGHDT; CDR2 reads YNNKEL (reference sequence). CDR3 DNA sequence: TGTGCCAGCAGCCAAGACGGGGCCACGCCCGGTATCTACGAGCAGTACTTC. This gives the protein CASSQDGATPGIYEQYF.

The V call is TRBV4-1, the J call TRBJ1-1; D remains ambiguous. Germline V gene lookup returns CDR1 MGHRA and CDR2 YSYEKL. The germline V and J ends were trimmed by 6 bases and 6 bases, with 14 bases remaining between them. CDR3 length equals 13 residues. CDR3 sequence reads: CASRLEGDAEAFF. DNA for the CDR3: TGCGCCAGCAGACTAGAGGGTGACGCTGAAGCTTTCTTT.